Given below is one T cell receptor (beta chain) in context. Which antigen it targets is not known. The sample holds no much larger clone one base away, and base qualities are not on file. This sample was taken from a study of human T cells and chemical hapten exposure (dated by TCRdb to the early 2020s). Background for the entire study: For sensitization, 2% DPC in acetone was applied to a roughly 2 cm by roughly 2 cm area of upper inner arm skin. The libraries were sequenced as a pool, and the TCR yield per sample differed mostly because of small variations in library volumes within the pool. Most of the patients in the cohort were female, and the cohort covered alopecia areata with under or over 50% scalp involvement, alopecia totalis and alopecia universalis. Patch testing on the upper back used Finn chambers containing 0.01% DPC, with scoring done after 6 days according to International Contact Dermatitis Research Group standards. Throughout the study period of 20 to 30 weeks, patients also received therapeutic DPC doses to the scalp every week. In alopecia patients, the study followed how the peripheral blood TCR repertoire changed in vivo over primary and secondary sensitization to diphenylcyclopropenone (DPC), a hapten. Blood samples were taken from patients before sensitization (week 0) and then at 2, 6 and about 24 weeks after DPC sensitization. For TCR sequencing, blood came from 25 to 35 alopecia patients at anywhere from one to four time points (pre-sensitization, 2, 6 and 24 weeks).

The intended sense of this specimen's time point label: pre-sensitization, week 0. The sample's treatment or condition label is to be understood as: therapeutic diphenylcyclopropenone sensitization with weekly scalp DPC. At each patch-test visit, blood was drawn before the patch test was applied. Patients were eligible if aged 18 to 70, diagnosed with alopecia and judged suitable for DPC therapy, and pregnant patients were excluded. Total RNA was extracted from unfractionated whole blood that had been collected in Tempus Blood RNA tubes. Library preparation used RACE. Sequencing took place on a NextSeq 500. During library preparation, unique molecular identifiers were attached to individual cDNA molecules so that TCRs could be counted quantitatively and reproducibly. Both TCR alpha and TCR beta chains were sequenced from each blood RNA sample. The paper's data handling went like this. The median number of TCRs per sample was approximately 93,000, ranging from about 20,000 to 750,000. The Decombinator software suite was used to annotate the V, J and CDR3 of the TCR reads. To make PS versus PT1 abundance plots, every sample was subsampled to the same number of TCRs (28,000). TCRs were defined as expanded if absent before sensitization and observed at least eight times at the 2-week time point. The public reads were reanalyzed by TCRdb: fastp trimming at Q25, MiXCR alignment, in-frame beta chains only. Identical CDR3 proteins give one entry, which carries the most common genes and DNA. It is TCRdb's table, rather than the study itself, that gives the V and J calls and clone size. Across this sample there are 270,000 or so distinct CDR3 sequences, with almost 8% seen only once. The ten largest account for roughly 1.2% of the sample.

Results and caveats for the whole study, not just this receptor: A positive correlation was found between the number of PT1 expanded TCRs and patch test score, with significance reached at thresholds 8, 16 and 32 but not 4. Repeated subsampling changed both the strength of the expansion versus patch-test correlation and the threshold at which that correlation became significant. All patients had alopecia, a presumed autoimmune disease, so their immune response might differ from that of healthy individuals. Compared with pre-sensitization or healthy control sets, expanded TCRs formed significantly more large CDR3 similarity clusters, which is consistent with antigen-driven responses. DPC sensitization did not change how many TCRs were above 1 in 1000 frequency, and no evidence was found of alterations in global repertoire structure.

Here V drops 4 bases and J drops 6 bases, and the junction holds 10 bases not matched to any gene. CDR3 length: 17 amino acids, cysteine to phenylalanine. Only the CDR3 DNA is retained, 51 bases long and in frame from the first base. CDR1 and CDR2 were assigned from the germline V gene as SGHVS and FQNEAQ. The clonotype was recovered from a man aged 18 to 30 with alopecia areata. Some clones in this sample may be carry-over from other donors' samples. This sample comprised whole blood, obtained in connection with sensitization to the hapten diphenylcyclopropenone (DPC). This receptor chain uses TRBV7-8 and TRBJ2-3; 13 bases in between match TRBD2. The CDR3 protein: CASSSVPGLAGNDTQYF. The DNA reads TGTGCCAGCAGCTCTGTCCCGGGACTAGCGGGAAACGATACGCAGTATTTT.